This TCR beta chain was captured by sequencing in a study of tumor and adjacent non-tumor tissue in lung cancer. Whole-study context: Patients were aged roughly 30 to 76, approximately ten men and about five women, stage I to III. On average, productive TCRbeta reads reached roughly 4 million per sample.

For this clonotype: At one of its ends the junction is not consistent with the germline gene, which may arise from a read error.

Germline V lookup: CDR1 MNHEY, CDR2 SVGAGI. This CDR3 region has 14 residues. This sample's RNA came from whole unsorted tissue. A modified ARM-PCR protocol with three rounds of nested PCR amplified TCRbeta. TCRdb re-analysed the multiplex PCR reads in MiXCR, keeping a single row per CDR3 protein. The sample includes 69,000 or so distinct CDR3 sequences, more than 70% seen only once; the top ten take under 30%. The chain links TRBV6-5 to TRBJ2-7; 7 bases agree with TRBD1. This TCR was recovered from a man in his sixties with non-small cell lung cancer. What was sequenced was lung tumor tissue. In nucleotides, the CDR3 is TGTGCCAGGAGTTATCGGGACAGCTCCTACGAGCAGTACTTC. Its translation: CARSYRDSSYEQYF.